This T cell receptor beta chain derives from a study of T cells in narcolepsy. TCRdb keeps only in-frame clones here, not all; method: immunoSEQ multiplex PCR. The profile shows tens of thousands of clones, under 95% of them singletons. After removal of 5 bases from V and 0 bases from J, the junction contained 9 bases not matched to a gene. Germline values: CDR1 MNHEY, CDR2 SMNVEV (reference sequence). This CDR3 has 17 amino acids. With regard to this clone: Its antigen is undetermined.

Whole-study results and caveats: Healthy controls reportedly lacked the autoreactive clonotypes serially found in patients' blood. No autoreactive T cell clone sequences appeared in some memory CD4+ repertoires. HCRT-specific and TRIB2-specific autoreactive clonotypes appeared among same-patient CSF and blood CD4+ clonotypes.

This clonotype originated in a human donor with narcolepsy. This sequence joins TRBV27 and TRBJ2-1, with 8 positions matching TRBD2. Sequencing was carried out using CD45RA- memory CD4+ T cells from PBMCs. As DNA, the CDR3 is TGTGCCAGCAGTCCCCGGGGGGGGGCCCTCTCCTACAATGAGCAGTTCTTC. Protein sequence: CASSPRGGALSYNEQFF.